Following are 5 T cell receptor beta chains from one sample sequenced in a study of T cells in Graves' hyperthyroidism and ophthalmopathy. Using RNA transcripts as the source, TCR beta CDR3 regions were amplified. With the HTBI primer set, the TCR CDR3 went through a first round of RT-PCR. Each CDR3 protein gets one entry after TCRdb re-called the multiplex PCR reads with MiXCR. The sample yields about 570,000 distinct CDR3 sequences, more than 45% seen once. Sequences were obtained from peripheral blood or thyroid tissue (not recorded which). The receptor set was obtained from an adult woman with Graves' disease, either hyperthyroidism or ophthalmopathy (not recorded which).

This chain connects TRBV29-1 to TRBJ1-4; TRBD1 is a possible D gene (6 bases). V was shortened by 6 bases and J by 7 bases, with 15 bases between the two germline ends. Germline V lookup: CDR1 SQVTM, CDR2 ANQGSEA. The CDR3 has 13 residues. The CDR3 DNA sequence: TGCAGCGTGGGTCAGGGGTTTGGTGAAAAACTGTTTTTT. As protein: CSVGQGFGEKLFF.

This clonotype was recorded many times. The chain employs TRBV29-1 and TRBJ2-7, with D unresolved. Germline assignment: CDR1 SQVTM and CDR2 ANQGSEA. The CDR3 is 11 residues long. V lost 7 bases and J lost 8, with 15 bases in between. The CDR3 DNA sequence: TGCAGCGCCAATGCCCCGAGCCAGCAGTACTTC. Translating gives CSANAPSQQYF.

This clonotype came up a few times. This chain connects TRBV2 to TRBJ2-6; tentatively, D is TRBD2 (5 bases). CDR1 and CDR2 (germline): SNHLY, FYNNEI. V lost 6 bases and J 0 bases, leaving 12 bases between the germline ends. The CDR3 runs to 16 residues. The CDR3 nucleotides are TGTGCCAGCAGCGATCCCGGGGACTCTGGGGCCAACGTCCTGACTTTC. Residues: CASSDPGDSGANVLTF.

There are a few counts of this clonotype. The gene calls are TRBV5-4 and TRBJ2-7; D perhaps matches TRBD2 (6 bases). Trimming took 4 bases from V and 6 from J, leaving 23 bases between them. From germline, CDR1 is SGHNT and CDR2 YYREEE (reference sequence). CDR3 size: 16 residues. The CDR3 bases are TGTGCCAGCAGCGTCAAACTCGGGACTCCTATAGGCGAGCAGTACTTC. Protein sequence: CASSVKLGTPIGEQYF.

The V call is TRBV7-7, the J call TRBJ2-5; 7 nucleotides match TRBD1. The length of the CDR3 is 16 residues. Germline CDR1 SSHAT, CDR2 FNYEAQ (reference sequence). The junction had 9 bases not matched to a gene; V was cut back by 3 bases and J by 2 bases. Written as DNA, the CDR3 is TGTGCCAGCAGCTTGGTGTTCACAGGGGTGCAAGAGACCCAGTACTTC. This gives the protein CASSLVFTGVQETQYF.